This TCR beta chain was recorded in a study of control samples from healthy donors and cancer patients. Only in-frame clones appear in the TCRdb table, and some are missing; sequencing was by immunoSEQ multiplex PCR. The sample consists of about 89,000 clones, about nine tenths of them appearing once. Between the trimmed V and J ends, which lost 3 bases and 1 base, there was a span of 1 base. From germline, CDR1 is SGHRS and CDR2 YFSETQ. The CDR3 totals 11 residues. The TCR was taken from a man aged 25 to 45 in good health. This chain joins TRBV5-1 and TRBJ2-5; unclear D gene. Material: blood. CDR3 region: CASSSQETQYF. The CDR3 nucleotides are TGCGCCAGCAGCTCCCAAGAGACCCAGTACTTC.